These T cell receptor beta chains were read from a single sample in a study of T-cell reconstitution after alpha-beta-depleted transplantation in children. TCRdb ran MiXCR on the PCR reads and lists one entry per CDR3 protein. The data contain about 540,000 distinct CDR3 sequences, 25% to 30% of them seen just once; the ten biggest clones take up just over 35%. Sequencing used PBMCs, obtained before TCRalphabeta/CD19-depleted stem cell transplant. The receptors derive from a boy under two years old with Wiskott-Aldrich syndrome, due to receive a stem cell transplant. Each CDR3 is given with its conserved first and last residue. Fields, in order: clone size, J gene, V gene, CDR3 length, D gene, CDR3 DNA, CDR3 protein. The D gene is left open where the match is weak. Only part of the rows carry a size: once, few, many, or a class if the clone is expanded.

abundance: few
j_gene: TRBJ2-1
v_gene: TRBV20-1
len: 10
d_gene: TRBD2
CDR3nt: TGCAGTGCTAGGACTAGCGGAGGGGTCTTC
CDR3aa: CSARTSGGVF

abundance: -
j_gene: TRBJ2-7
v_gene: TRBV10-2
len: 15
d_gene: -
CDR3nt: TGCGCCAGCAGTGACCTCGGGAAATTAGACTACGAGCAGTACTTC
CDR3aa: CASSDLGKLDYEQYF

abundance: -
j_gene: TRBJ2-1
v_gene: TRBV4-1
len: 15
d_gene: -
CDR3nt: TGCGCCAGCAGCCAAGAGATTAGCACATACAATGAGCAGTTCTTC
CDR3aa: CASSQEISTYNEQFF

abundance: -
j_gene: TRBJ2-1
v_gene: TRBV5-1
len: 15
d_gene: TRBD1
CDR3nt: TGCGCCAGCAGCGTCAACAGGGGTAACTACAATGAGCAGTTCTTC
CDR3aa: CASSVNRGNYNEQFF

abundance: few
j_gene: TRBJ2-1
v_gene: TRBV15
len: 16
d_gene: -
CDR3nt: TGTGCCACCAGCAGAGTTCGGGGACCCTCCTACAATGAGCAGTTCTTC
CDR3aa: CATSRVRGPSYNEQFF

abundance: few
j_gene: TRBJ1-4
v_gene: TRBV12-3/TRBV12-4
len: 15
d_gene: -
CDR3nt: TGTGCCAGCAGTTTCACAGGGTTAACTAATGAAAAACTGTTTTTT
CDR3aa: CASSFTGLTNEKLFF

abundance: -
j_gene: TRBJ2-4
v_gene: TRBV27
len: 18
d_gene: TRBD2
CDR3nt: TGTGCCAGCAGTCCAACGGAACTAGCGGGAGGTCCCAAAAACATTCAGTACTTC
CDR3aa: CASSPTELAGGPKNIQYF

abundance: -
j_gene: TRBJ1-1
v_gene: TRBV18
len: 14
d_gene: -
CDR3nt: TGTGCCAGCTCACCGGAAAGAGCGAACACTGAAGCTTTCTTT
CDR3aa: CASSPERANTEAFF

abundance: many
j_gene: TRBJ2-1
v_gene: TRBV5-1
len: 15
d_gene: TRBD2
CDR3nt: TGCGCCAGCAGTAGGACTAGCGGAGCCTACAATGAGCAGTTCTTC
CDR3aa: CASSRTSGAYNEQFF

abundance: few
j_gene: TRBJ2-5
v_gene: TRBV28
len: 18
d_gene: TRBD2
CDR3nt: TGTGCCAGCAGCCCCTGGGACGGGAGGCGGGAGTTGAAAGAGACCCAGTACTTC
CDR3aa: CASSPWDGRRELKETQYF

abundance: few
j_gene: TRBJ2-4
v_gene: TRBV7-9
len: 15
d_gene: -
CDR3nt: TGTGCCAGCAGCGGGGTTGTAGTAGCCAAAAACATTCAGTACTTC
CDR3aa: CASSGVVVAKNIQYF

abundance: -
j_gene: TRBJ2-5
v_gene: TRBV12-3/TRBV12-4
len: 14
d_gene: -
CDR3nt: TGTGCCAGCAGGCCTACTAGCATTTCAGAGACCCAGTACTTC
CDR3aa: CASRPTSISETQYF

abundance: -
j_gene: TRBJ2-1
v_gene: TRBV7-2
len: 14
d_gene: TRBD2
CDR3nt: TGTGCCAGCAGCGTGGGACTAGCGTTATGGGAGCAGTTCTTC
CDR3aa: CASSVGLALWEQFF

abundance: many
j_gene: TRBJ2-3
v_gene: TRBV12-3/TRBV12-4
len: 14
d_gene: -
CDR3nt: TGTGCCAGCAGCTTGACGGCTAGCACAGATACGCAGTATTTT
CDR3aa: CASSLTASTDTQYF

abundance: -
j_gene: TRBJ2-1
v_gene: TRBV5-1
len: 14
d_gene: TRBD2
CDR3nt: TGCGCCAGCAGCCAGGGACTAGCGACCAATGAGCAGTTCTTC
CDR3aa: CASSQGLATNEQFF